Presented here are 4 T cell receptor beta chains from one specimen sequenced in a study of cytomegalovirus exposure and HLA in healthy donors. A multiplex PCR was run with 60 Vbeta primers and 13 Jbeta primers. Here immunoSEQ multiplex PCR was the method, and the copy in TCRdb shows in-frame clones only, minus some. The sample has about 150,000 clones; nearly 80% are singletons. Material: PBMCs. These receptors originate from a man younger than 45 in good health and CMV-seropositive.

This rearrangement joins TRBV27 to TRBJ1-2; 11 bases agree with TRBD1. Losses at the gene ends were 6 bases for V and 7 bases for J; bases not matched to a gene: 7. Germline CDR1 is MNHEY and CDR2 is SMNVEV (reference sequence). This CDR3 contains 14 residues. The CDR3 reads CASRSDRGLGGYTF. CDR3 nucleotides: TGTGCCAGCAGATCGGACAGGGGGCTGGGTGGCTACACCTTC.

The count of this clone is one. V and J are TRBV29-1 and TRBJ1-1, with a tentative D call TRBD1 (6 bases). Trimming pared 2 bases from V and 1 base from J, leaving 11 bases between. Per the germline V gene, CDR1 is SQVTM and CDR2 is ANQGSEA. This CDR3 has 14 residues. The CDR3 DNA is TGCAGCGTTGAACCGGGACACGGGAACACTGAAGCTTTCTTT. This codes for CSVEPGHGNTEAFF.

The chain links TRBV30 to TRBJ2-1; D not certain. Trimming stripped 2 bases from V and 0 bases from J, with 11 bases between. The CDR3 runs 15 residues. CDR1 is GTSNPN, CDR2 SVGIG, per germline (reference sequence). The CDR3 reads CAWSLSASSYNEQFF. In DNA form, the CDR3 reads TGTGCCTGGAGTCTCTCCGCGAGCTCCTACAATGAGCAGTTCTTC.

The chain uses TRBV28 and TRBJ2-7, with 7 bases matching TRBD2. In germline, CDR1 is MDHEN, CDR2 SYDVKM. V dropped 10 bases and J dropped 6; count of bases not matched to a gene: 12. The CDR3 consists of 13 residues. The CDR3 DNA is TGTGCCACCAAGCCGGGGGGTCTACTCGAGCAGTACTTC. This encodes CATKPGGLLEQYF.